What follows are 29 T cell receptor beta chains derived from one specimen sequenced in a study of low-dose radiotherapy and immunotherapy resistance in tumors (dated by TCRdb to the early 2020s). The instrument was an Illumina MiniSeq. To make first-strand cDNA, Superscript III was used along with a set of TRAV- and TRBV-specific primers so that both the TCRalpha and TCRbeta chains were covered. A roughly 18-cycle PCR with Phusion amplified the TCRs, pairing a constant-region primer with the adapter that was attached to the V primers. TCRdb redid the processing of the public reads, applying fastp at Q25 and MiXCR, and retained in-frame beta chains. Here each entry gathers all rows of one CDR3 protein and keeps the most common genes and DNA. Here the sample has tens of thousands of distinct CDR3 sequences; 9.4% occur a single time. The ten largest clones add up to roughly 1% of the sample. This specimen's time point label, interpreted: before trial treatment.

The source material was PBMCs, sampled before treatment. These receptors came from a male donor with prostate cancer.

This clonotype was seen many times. The CDR3 spells CSAPWRGTDTQYF. CDR3 nucleotide sequence: TGCAGTGCCCCATGGAGGGGTACAGATACGCAGTATTTT. The V call is TRBV20-1, the J call TRBJ2-3, with D possibly matching TRBD2 (6 bases). V lost 6 bases and J 3 bases, leaving 13 bases between the germline ends. The CDR3 runs 13 residues. Looked up from germline, CDR1 is DFQATT and CDR2 is SNEGSKA (reference sequence).

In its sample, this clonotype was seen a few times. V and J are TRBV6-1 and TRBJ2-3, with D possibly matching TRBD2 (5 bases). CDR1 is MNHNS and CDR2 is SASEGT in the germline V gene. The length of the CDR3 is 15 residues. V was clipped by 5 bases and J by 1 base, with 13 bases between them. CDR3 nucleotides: TGTGCCAGCAGTCCGGACTTCCGAGGCACAGATACGCAGTATTTT. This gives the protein CASSPDFRGTDTQYF.

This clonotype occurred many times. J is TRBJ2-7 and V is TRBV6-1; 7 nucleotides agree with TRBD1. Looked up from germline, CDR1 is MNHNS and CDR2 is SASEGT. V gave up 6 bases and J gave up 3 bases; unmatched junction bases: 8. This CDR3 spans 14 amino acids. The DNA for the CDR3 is TGTGCCAGCAGCCGAAACAGGGGCCTCTACGAGCAGTACTTC. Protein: CASSRNRGLYEQYF.

As DNA, the CDR3 is TGTGCCATCAGTGGGGGAAGGCGATCAGATACGCAGTATTTT. Translation: CAISGGRRSDTQYF. The chain carries TRBV10-3 and TRBJ2-3; D unresolved. Trimming left V 4 bases short and J 4 bases short, with 12 bases between. Germline CDR1 is ENHRY and CDR2 is SYGVKD. This CDR3 comprises 14 residues.

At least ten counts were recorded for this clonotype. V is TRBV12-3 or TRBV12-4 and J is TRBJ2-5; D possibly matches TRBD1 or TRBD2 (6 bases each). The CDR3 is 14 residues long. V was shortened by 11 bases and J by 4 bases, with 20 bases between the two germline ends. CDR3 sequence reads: CASRSSGARETQYF. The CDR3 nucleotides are TGTGCCTCACGAAGTTCGGGGGCGAGAGAGACCCAGTACTTC.

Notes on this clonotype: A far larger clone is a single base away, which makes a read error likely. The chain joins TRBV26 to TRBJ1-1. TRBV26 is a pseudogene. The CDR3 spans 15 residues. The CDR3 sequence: CANSFRTERRTEAFF. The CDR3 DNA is TGTGCCAACAGTTTCCGGACGGAGAGACGGACTGAAGCTTTCTTT.

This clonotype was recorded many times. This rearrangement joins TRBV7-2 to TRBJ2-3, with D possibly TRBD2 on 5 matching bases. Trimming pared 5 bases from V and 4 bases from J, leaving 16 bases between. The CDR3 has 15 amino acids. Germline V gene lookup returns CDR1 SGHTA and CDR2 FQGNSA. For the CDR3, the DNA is TGTGCCAGCAGCCACAGACTAACAGTTTCAGATACGCAGTATTTT. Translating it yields CASSHRLTVSDTQYF.

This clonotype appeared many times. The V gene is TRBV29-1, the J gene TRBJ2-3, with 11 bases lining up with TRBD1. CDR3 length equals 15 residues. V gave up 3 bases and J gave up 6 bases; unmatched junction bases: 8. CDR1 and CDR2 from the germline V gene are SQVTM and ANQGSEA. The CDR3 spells CSVDSGQGALDTQYF. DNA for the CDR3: TGCAGCGTTGATTCCGGACAGGGGGCGTTGGATACGCAGTATTTT.

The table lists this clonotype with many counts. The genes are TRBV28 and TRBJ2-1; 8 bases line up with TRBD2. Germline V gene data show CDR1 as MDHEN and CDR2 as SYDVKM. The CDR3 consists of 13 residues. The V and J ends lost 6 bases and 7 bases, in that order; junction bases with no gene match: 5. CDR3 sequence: CASSGGGRNEQFF. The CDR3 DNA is TGTGCCAGCAGCGGGGGGGGGCGGAATGAGCAGTTCTTC.

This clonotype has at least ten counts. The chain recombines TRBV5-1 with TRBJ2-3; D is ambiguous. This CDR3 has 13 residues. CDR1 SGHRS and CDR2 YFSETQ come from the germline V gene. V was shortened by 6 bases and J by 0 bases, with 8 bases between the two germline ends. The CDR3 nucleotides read TGCGCCAGCAACGAAGCTAGCACAGATACGCAGTATTTT. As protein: CASNEASTDTQYF. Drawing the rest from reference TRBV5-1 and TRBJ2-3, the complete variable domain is KAGVTQTPRYLIKTRGQQVTLSCSPISGHRSVSWYQQTPGQGLQFLFEYFSETQRNKGNFPGRFSGRQFSNSRSEMNVSTLELGDSALYLCASNEASTDTQYFGPGTRLTVL.

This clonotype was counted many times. The CDR3 spells CAISRGGGNEQYF. The CDR3 coding sequence is TGTGCCATCAGCCGGGGGGGGGGTAACGAGCAGTACTTC. V and J are TRBV10-3 and TRBJ2-7, with 8 bases identical to TRBD2. The junction had 6 bases not matched to a gene; V was cut back by 6 bases and J by 5 bases. The germline V gene has CDR1 ENHRY and CDR2 SYGVKD. The CDR3 spans 13 residues.

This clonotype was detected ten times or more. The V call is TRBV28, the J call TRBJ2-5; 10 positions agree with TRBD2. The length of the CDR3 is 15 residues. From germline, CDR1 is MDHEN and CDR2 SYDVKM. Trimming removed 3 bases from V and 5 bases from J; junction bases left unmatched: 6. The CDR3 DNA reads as TGTGCCAGCAGTTTCCTAGCGGGAGTAAGTGAGACCCAGTACTTC. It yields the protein CASSFLAGVSETQYF.

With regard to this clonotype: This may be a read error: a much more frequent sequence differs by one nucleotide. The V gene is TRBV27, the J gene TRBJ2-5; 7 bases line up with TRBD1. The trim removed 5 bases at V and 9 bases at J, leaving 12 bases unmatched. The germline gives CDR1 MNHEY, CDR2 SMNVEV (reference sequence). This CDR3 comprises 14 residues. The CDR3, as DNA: TGTGCCAGCAGTCCGACAGGGCGTTGGGAGTCCCAGTACTTC. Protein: CASSPTGRWESQYF.

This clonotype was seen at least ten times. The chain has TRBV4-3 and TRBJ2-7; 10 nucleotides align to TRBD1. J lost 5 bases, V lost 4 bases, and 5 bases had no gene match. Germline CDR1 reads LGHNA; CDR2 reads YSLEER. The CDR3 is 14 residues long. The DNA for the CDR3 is TGCGCCAGCAGCCGAGACAGGGGGCTCCACGAGCAGTACTTC. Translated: CASSRDRGLHEQYF.

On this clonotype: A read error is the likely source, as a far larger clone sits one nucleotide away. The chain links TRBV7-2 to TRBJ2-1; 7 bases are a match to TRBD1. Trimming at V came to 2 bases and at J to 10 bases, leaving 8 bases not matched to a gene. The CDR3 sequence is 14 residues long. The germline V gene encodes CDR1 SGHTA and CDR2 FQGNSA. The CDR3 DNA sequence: TGTGCCAGCAGCTTACCGACAGGGAGTAACGAGCAGTTCTTC. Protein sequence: CASSLPTGSNEQFF.

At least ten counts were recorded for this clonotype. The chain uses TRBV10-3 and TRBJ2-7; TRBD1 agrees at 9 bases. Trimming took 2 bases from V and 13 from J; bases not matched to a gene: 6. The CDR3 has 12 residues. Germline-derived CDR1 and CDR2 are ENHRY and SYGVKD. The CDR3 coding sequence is TGTGCCATCAGTGAGCCCGGACAGGGGTCTTACTTC. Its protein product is CAISEPGQGSYF.

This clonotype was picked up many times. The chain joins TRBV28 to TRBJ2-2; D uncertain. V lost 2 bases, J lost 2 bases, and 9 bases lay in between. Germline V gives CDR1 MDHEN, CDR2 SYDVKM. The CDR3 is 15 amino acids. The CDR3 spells CASSLVLGNTGELFF. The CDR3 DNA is TGTGCCAGCAGTTTAGTTTTGGGAAACACCGGGGAGCTGTTTTTT.

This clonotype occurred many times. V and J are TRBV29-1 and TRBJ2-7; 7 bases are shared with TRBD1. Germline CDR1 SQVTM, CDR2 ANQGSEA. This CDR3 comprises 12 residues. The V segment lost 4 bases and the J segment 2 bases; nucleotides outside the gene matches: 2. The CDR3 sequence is CSVGTGTYEQYF. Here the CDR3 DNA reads TGCAGCGTTGGGACAGGAACCTACGAGCAGTACTTC.

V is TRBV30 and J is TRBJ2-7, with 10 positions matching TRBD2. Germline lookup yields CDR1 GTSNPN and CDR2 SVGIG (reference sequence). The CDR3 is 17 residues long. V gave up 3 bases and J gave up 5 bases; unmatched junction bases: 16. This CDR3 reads CAWRPLLAGDSWNEQYF. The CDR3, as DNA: TGTGCCTGGAGACCCCTTCTAGCGGGAGACAGCTGGAACGAGCAGTACTTC.

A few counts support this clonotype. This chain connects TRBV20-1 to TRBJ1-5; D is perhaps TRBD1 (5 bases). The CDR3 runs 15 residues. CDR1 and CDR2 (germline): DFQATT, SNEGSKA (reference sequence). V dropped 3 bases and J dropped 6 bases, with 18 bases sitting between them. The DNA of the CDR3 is TGCAGTGCTAGGACCGGGGGAGGGAGAGGTCAGCCCCAGCATTTT. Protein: CSARTGGGRGQPQHF.

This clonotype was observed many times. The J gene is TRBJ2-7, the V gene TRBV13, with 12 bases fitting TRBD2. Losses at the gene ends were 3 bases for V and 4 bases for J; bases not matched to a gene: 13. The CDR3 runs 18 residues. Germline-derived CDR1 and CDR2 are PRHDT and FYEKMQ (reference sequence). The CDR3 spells CASSFRSSGRASNYEQYF. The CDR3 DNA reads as TGTGCCAGCAGCTTTCGGTCTAGCGGGAGGGCCAGTAATTACGAGCAGTACTTC. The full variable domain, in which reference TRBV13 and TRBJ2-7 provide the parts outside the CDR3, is AAGVIQSPRHLIKEKRETATLKCYPIPRHDTVYWYQQGPGQDPQFLISFYEKMQSDKGSIPDRFSAQQFSDYHSELNMSSLELGDSALYFCASSFRSSGRASNYEQYFGPGTRLTVT.

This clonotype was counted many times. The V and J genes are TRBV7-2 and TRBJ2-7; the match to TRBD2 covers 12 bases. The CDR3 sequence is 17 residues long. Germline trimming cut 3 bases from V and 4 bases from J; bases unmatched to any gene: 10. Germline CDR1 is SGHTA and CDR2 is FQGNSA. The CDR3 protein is CASSFSHGLAGSYEQYF. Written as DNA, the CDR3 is TGTGCCAGCAGCTTCTCACATGGACTAGCGGGAAGTTACGAGCAGTACTTC.

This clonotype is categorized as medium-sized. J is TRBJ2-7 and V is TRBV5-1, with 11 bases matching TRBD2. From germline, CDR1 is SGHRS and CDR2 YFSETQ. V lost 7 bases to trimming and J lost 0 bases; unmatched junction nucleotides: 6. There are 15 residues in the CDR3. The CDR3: CASRTTSGNSYEQYF. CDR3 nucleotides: TGCGCCAGCCGAACGACTAGCGGGAACTCCTACGAGCAGTACTTC.

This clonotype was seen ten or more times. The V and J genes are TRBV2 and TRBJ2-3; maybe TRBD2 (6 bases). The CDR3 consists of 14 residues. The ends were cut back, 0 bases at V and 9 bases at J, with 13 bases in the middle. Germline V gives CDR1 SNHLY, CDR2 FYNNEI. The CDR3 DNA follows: TGTGCCAGCAGTGAAGCGCTTGGGGGGTGGACGCAGTATTTT. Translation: CASSEALGGWTQYF.

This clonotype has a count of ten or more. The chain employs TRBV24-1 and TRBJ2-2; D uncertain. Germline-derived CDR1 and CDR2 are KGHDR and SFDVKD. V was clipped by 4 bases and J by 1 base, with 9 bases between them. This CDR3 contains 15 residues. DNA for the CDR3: TGTGCCACCAGTGACTTTACTCGGAACACCGGGGAGCTGTTTTTT. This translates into CATSDFTRNTGELFF.

CDR3 region: CASSVGQGNTGELFF. In DNA, the CDR3 is TGTGCCAGCAGTGTAGGGCAGGGGAACACCGGGGAGCTGTTTTTT. The chain employs TRBV2 and TRBJ2-2; a possible D gene is TRBD1 (5 bases). Trimming took 4 bases from V and 1 from J, leaving 10 bases between them. Germline V gene sequence: CDR1 SNHLY, CDR2 FYNNEI. The CDR3 runs to 15 residues.

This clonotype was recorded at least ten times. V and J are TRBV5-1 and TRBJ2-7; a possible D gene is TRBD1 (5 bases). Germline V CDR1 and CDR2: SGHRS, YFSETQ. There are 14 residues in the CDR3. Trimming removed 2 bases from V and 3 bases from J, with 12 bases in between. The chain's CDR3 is CASSFRATDYEQYF. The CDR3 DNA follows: TGCGCCAGCAGCTTCCGCGCGACAGACTACGAGCAGTACTTC.

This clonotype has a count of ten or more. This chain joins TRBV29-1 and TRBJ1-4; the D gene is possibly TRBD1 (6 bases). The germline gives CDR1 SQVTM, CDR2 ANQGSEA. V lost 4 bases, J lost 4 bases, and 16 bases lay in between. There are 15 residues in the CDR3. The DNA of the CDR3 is TGCAGCGTTGTAGGCTTCCAGGGGAATAATGAAAAACTGTTTTTT. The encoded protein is CSVVGFQGNNEKLFF.

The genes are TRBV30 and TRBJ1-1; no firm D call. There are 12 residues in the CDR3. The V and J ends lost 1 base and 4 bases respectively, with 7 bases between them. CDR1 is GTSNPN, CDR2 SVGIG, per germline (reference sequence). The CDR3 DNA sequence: TGTGCCTGGAGTGCACGGGGCACTGAAGCTTTCTTT. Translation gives CAWSARGTEAFF.